Shown below are 16 T cell receptor beta chains from a single sample sequenced in a study of early T cells in non-severe SARS-CoV-2 infection. TCRdb redid the calling of the 5' RACE reads with MiXCR, one entry per CDR3 protein. In the table there are 30,000 to 40,000 distinct CDR3 sequences, 6% to 7.5% of which are singletons. The material sequenced was whole blood, taken at baseline. These receptors were obtained from an adult who was a healthcare worker with PCR-confirmed SARS-CoV-2 infection or an uninfected control (not recorded which).

The sample holds many counts of this clonotype. The chain employs TRBV6-2 or TRBV6-3 and TRBJ2-1; D may match TRBD1 or TRBD2 (6 bases each). From germline, CDR1 is MNHEY and CDR2 SVGEGT. The length of the CDR3 is 14 residues. V lost 6 bases to trimming and J lost 4 bases, with 13 bases between them. CDR3 sequence (DNA): TGTGCCAGCAGGGAGGGGACACTATACAATGAGCAGTTCTTC. Its translation: CASREGTLYNEQFF.

This chain joins TRBV28 and TRBJ2-7, with D unresolved. V was shortened by 3 bases and J by 8 bases, with 35 bases between the two germline ends. CDR3 length: 20 amino acids. Germline V gene sequence: CDR1 MDHEN, CDR2 SYDVKM. This CDR3 reads CASSFEQSGSSRGQTRKQYF. The DNA for the CDR3 is TGTGCCAGCAGTTTTGAACAATCCGGGTCTTCCCGCGGCCAAACTCGGAAGCAGTACTTC. Variable domain in full (rest from reference TRBV28 and TRBJ2-7): DVKVTQSSRYLVKRTGEKVFLECVQDMDHENMFWYRQDPGLGLRLIYFSYDVKMKEKGDIPEGYSVSREKKERFSLILESASTNQTSMYLCASSFEQSGSSRGQTRKQYFGPGTRLTVT.

In this sample, this clonotype turned up many times. The V call is TRBV13, the J call TRBJ2-1; D gene ambiguous. V lost 4 bases to trimming and J lost 0 bases, with 7 bases between them. The length of the CDR3 is 14 residues. Germline V gene sequence: CDR1 PRHDT, CDR2 FYEKMQ (reference sequence). DNA for the CDR3: TGTGCCAGCAGCTCTCGGAGCTCCTACAATGAGCAGTTCTTC. It is translated as CASSSRSSYNEQFF.

This clonotype was seen repeatedly, ten times or more. This chain uses TRBV20-1 with TRBJ2-5; 7 positions agree with TRBD1. The V and J ends lost 3 bases and 4 bases, in that order; junction bases with no gene match: 8. CDR1 and CDR2 (germline): DFQATT, SNEGSKA (reference sequence). CDR3 length: 14 residues. CDR3 residues: CSARGQTGGETQYF. The CDR3, as DNA: TGCAGTGCTAGGGGACAGACCGGAGGAGAGACCCAGTACTTC.

This clonotype was seen a handful of times. This chain uses TRBV15 with TRBJ2-7; 7 nucleotides align to TRBD2. The CDR3 is made up of 16 amino acids. V lost 0 bases, J lost 0 bases, and 5 bases stayed unmatched. Per the germline V gene, CDR1 is LNHNV and CDR2 is YYDKDF (reference sequence). CDR3 protein: CATSRDLREHSYEQYF. The CDR3 DNA follows: TGTGCCACCAGCAGAGATCTGCGGGAGCACTCCTACGAGCAGTACTTC.

This clonotype was detected ten times or more. This sequence joins TRBV4-1 and TRBJ2-4; perhaps TRBD2 as D (6 bases). V gave up 1 base and J gave up 7 bases, with 11 bases separating them. Germline CDR1 reads MGHRA; CDR2 reads YSYEKL. The CDR3 is 14 residues long. The CDR3 is CASSQVGGWNIQYF. CDR3 bases: TGCGCCAGCAGCCAAGTAGGAGGGTGGAACATTCAGTACTTC.

This clonotype came up many times. The chain employs TRBV3-2 and TRBJ1-4; TRBD1 reflects the table's D call only, with no check against the DNA. TRBV3-2 is annotated as a pseudogene. This CDR3 is built from 16 residues. The CDR3 coding sequence is TGTGCCAGCAGCCAAGGAGGGGGTACAACTAATGAAAAACTGTTTTTT. Its protein product is CASSQGGGTTNEKLFF.

This clonotype occurred many times. This chain uses TRBV6-6 with TRBJ2-3; maybe TRBD1 (5 bases). Trimming stripped 5 bases from V and 1 base from J, with 10 bases between. CDR3 length equals 14 residues. Germline CDR1 reads MNHNY; CDR2 reads SVGAGI (reference sequence). The CDR3 sequence: CASSTGIRTDTQYF. DNA for the CDR3: TGTGCCAGCAGTACAGGAATTCGCACAGATACGCAGTATTTT.

The sample holds a few counts of this clonotype. The chain uses TRBV20-1 and TRBJ1-5; D unresolved. Germline V lookup: CDR1 DFQATT, CDR2 SNEGSKA (reference sequence). CDR3 length: 12 amino acids. V was trimmed by 4 bases and J by 5 bases, leaving 9 bases between them. The CDR3 region has the DNA TGCAGTGCTAAATCTGGGGATCAGCCCCAGCATTTT. This encodes CSAKSGDQPQHF.

The genes are TRBV2 and TRBJ2-1, with 8 bases that match TRBD2. Germline CDR1 is SNHLY and CDR2 is FYNNEI. The CDR3 runs 14 residues. V lost 8 bases, J lost 3 bases, and 6 bases stayed unmatched. The CDR3 here is CASLTSGIYNEQFF. CDR3 nucleotides: TGTGCCAGCCTTACTAGCGGTATCTACAATGAGCAGTTCTTC.

This clonotype was found many times. The chain combines TRBV6-5 with TRBJ2-6; D tentatively reads TRBD1 or TRBD2 (5 bases each). Germline V lookup: CDR1 MNHEY, CDR2 SVGAGI. This CDR3 contains 15 residues. Trimming took off 2 bases at V and 0 bases at J, with 5 bases between the two ends. The chain's CDR3 is CASSYGGSGANVLTF. The CDR3, as DNA: TGTGCCAGCAGTTACGGGGGCTCTGGGGCCAACGTCCTGACTTTC.

The chain has TRBV12-5 and TRBJ2-3; D perhaps matches TRBD1 (5 bases). Per germline, CDR1 LGHNT and CDR2 FRNRAP. V was cut by 2 bases and J by 3 bases, with 12 bases left in between. The length of the CDR3 is 15 residues. Here the CDR3 DNA reads TGTGCTAGTGGTTTGATCCAGGGTAGGACAGATACGCAGTATTTT. This sequence encodes CASGLIQGRTDTQYF.

This clonotype was found many times. The rearrangement joins TRBV7-8 to TRBJ2-3; tentative D call: TRBD2 (6 bases). This CDR3 comprises 16 residues. Trimming removed 1 base at V and 0 bases at J, with 11 bases between. CDR1 is SGHVS and CDR2 is FQNEAQ in the germline V gene. This CDR3 reads CASSLDLAASTDTQYF. CDR3 coding DNA: TGTGCCAGCAGCTTAGATTTAGCGGCTAGCACAGATACGCAGTATTTT.

This clonotype was recorded a few times. The V and J genes are TRBV4-1 and TRBJ2-7; TRBD2 agrees at 16 bases. Germline V gene data show CDR1 as MGHRA and CDR2 as YSYEKL. Trimming at V came to 0 bases and at J to 3 bases, leaving 5 bases not matched to a gene. The CDR3 contains 18 residues. The CDR3 protein is CASSQEGTSGRAGYEQYV. CDR3 bases: TGCGCCAGCAGCCAAGAGGGGACTAGCGGGAGGGCCGGCTACGAGCAGTACGTC.

The chain combines TRBV12-3 or TRBV12-4 with TRBJ2-7, with 9 bases matching TRBD1. Unmatched junction bases numbered 5, after V lost 2 bases and J lost 0 bases. The CDR3 covers 16 residues. The CDR3 protein is CASSLPGTGNSYEQYF. For the CDR3, the DNA is TGTGCCAGCAGTTTACCAGGGACAGGGAACTCCTACGAGCAGTACTTC.

This clonotype was observed many times. The CDR3: CASSSGGGSYEQYF. The CDR3 coding sequence is TGTGCCAGCAGTTCTGGAGGTGGGAGCTACGAGCAGTACTTC. The chain employs TRBV6-5 and TRBJ2-7; tentative D call: TRBD2 (5 bases). The CDR3 is 14 amino acids. The germline V gene has CDR1 MNHEY and CDR2 SVGAGI. V lost 4 bases to trimming and J lost 3 bases, with 13 bases between them.